The TCR beta chain under discussion was sequenced for a study of blood T cell repertoires in COVID-19. Original processing notes: By means of reference gene primer amplification, nucleated cell counts were estimated. This table comes from immunoSEQ multiplex PCR, and its TCRdb copy is limited to in-frame clones, with some not included. V, J and clone size derive from that table, while D and trimming were established from the DNA sequence. Of 160,000 or so clones listed, about 87% were seen once; the top ten hold about 1.4%. This clone occurred once. The V gene's germline CDR1 is GTSNPN and CDR2 SVGIG (reference sequence). J gave up 6 bases and V 0 bases, and 7 bases lay outside the gene matches. This CDR3 is 14 amino acids long.

V and J are TRBV30 and TRBJ2-7, with 8 bases aligning to TRBD1. The sequence was obtained from a woman in her forties or fifties with acute or convalescent COVID-19. Sequenced sample: peripheral blood. Here the CDR3 reads CAWSVGQGTSEQYF. CDR3 in DNA: TGTGCCTGGAGTGTAGGACAGGGCACCAGCGAGCAGTACTTC.